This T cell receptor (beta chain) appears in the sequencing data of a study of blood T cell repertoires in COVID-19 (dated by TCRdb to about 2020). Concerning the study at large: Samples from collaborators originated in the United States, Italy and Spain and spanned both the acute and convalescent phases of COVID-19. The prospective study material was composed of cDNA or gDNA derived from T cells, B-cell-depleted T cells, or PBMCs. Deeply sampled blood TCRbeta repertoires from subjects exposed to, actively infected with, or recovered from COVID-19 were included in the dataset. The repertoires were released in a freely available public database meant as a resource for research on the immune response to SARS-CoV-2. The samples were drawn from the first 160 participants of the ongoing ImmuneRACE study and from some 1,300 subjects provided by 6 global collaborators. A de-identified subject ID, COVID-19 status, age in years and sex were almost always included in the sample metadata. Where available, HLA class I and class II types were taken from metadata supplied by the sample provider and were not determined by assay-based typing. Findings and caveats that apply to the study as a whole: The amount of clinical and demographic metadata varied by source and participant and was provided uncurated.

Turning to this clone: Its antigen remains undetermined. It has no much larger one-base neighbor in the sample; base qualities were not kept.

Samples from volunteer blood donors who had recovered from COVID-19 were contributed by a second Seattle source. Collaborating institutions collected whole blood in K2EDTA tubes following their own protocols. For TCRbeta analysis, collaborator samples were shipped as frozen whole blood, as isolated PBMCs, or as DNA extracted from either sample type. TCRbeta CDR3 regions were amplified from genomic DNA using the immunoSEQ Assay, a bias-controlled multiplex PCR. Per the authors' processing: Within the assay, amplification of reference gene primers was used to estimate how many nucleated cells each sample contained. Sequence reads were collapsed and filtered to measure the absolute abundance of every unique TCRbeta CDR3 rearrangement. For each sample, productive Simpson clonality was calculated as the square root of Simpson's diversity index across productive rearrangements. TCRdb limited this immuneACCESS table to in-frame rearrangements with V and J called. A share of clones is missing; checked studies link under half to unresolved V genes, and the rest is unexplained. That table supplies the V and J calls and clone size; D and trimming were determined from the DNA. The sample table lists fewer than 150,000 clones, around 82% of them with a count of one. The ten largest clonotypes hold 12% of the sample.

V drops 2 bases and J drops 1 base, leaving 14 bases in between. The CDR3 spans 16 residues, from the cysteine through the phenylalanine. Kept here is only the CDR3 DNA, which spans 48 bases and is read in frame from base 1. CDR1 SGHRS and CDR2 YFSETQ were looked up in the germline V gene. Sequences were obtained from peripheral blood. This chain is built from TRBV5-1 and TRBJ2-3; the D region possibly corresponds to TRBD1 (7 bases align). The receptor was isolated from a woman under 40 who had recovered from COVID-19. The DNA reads TGCGCCAGCAGCTTACTGGGCAGGGGGGGCACAGATACGCAGTATTTT. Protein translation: CASSLLGRGGTDTQYF.